The rows below give T cell receptor beta chains drawn from one sample of a study of T cell changes during pregnancy in multiple sclerosis. Generated by immunoSEQ multiplex PCR, the TCRdb table keeps only in-frame clones and is missing some. The sample contains fewer than 50,000 clones, 85% to 95% of which appear only once. The sample was CD8+ T cells from peripheral blood mononuclear cells, taken in the third trimester of pregnancy. Every receptor here comes from a female donor with multiple sclerosis, enrolled in a pregnancy study. Both conserved end residues are part of each CDR3. The D gene is left open where the match is weak.

15,TRBV4-2,TRBD2,TRBJ2-7,CASSPGLAEPVGQYF,TGTGCCAGCAGCCCGGGACTAGCGGAACCGGTAGGGCAGTACTTC
13,TRBV5-4,TRBD2,TRBJ2-1,CASSLALAGGLFF,TGTGCCAGCAGCTTGGCACTAGCGGGAGGGCTTTTCTTC
14,TRBV7-9,NA,TRBJ1-2,CASSLAGTDYGYTF,TGTGCCAGCAGCTTAGCTGGCACAGATTATGGCTACACCTTC
14,TRBV6-1,NA,TRBJ2-7,CASRDSIASYEQYF,TGTGCCAGCAGGGACAGTATAGCCTCCTACGAGCAGTACTTC
12,TRBV19,TRBD1,TRBJ1-2,CASSTGQGGYTF,TGTGCCAGTAGTACAGGACAGGGAGGCTACACCTTC
14,TRBV29-1,TRBD1,TRBJ2-7,CSVGATGAPYEQYF,TGCAGCGTGGGGGCCACAGGGGCCCCCTACGAGCAGTACTTC
14,TRBV27,TRBD2,TRBJ2-3,CASSLGGGTDTQYF,TGTGCCAGCAGTTTGGGGGGGGGCACAGATACGCAGTATTTT
18,TRBV9,TRBD1,TRBJ1-1,CASSPFRVTGGQNTEAFF,TGTGCCAGCAGCCCATTCCGGGTAACAGGGGGACAGAACACTGAAGCTTTCTTT
15,TRBV7-9,TRBD1,TRBJ1-1,CASSLVTGQNTEAFF,TGTGCCAGCAGCTTAGTGACAGGGCAGAACACTGAAGCTTTCTTT
18,TRBV4-2,TRBD2,TRBJ2-1,CASSHAPAGAEVYNEQFF,TGTGCCAGCAGCCACGCTCCAGCGGGAGCAGAGGTTTACAATGAGCAGTTCTTC
15,TRBV28,NA,TRBJ2-1,CASSWSRDIRGEQFF,TGTGCCAGCAGTTGGAGCCGGGACATAAGAGGTGAGCAGTTCTTC
19,TRBV21-1,NA,TRBJ1-3,CASSRRTDRGVYSGNTIYF,TGTGCCAGCAGCCGCCGGACGGACAGGGGTGTTTACTCTGGAAACACCATATATTTT
13,TRBV5-8,TRBD1,TRBJ2-1,CANEGQGYNEQFF,TGTGCCAACGAGGGACAGGGCTACAATGAGCAGTTCTTC
13,TRBV6-5,NA,TRBJ2-1,CASSYSAGVKQFF,TGTGCCAGCAGTTACTCTGCAGGGGTTAAGCAGTTCTTC